Following are 2 T cell receptor beta chains from one sample sequenced in a study of cytomegalovirus exposure and HLA in healthy donors. The PCR employed 60 Vbeta primers together with 13 Jbeta primers. Here immunoSEQ multiplex PCR was the method, and the copy in TCRdb shows in-frame clones only, minus some. The sample includes 150,000 to 200,000 clones, approximately 80% seen only once; the top ten take under 1.5%. Source material: PBMCs. The receptors were sampled from a man aged 30 to 45 in good health and CMV-seronegative.

The chain is built from TRBV11-2 and TRBJ1-4; no firm D call. The CDR3 is made up of 16 amino acids. V was pared by 1 base and J by 4 bases, with 13 bases between. Germline V lookup: CDR1 SGHAT, CDR2 FQNNGV. The CDR3 bases are TGTGCCAGCAGCTTAGGACTTGAACGGAGTAATGAAAAACTGTTTTTT. It encodes CASSLGLERSNEKLFF.

This clone showed up just a few times. The J gene is TRBJ2-7, the V gene TRBV6-5, with TRBD2 matching over 7 bases. V was pared by 1 base and J by 4 bases, with 4 bases of the junction left unmatched. Looked up from germline, CDR1 is MNHEY and CDR2 is SVGAGI. The CDR3 is 14 residues long. The CDR3 coding sequence is TGTGCCAGCAGTTACTTGGGGGAGGGGTACGAGCAGTACTTC. Translation gives CASSYLGEGYEQYF.